This T cell receptor (beta chain) was obtained from a study of neoadjuvant anti-PD-1 for oral cavity cancer. Notes on the study in general: Each response group had just a few patients in TCR analyses. Non-responders to neoadjuvant nivolumab had significantly more clonal PBMC T cells than responders.

Time point of the sample: after neoadjuvant nivolumab, at surgical resection. TCRdb's copy holds only in-frame clones and misses some; the assay was immunoSEQ multiplex PCR. The profile shows tens of thousands of clones, about 85% of them singletons. This clone has just one count. Its antigen is unidentified. This CDR3 spans 15 amino acids. Unmatched junction bases numbered 6, after V lost 0 bases and J lost 9 bases. Germline CDR1 MNHEY, CDR2 SVGAGI. The TCR sequence derives from a person aged 35-79 years with oral cavity squamous cell carcinoma. The sample in question was PBMCs, obtained after nivolumab (anti-PD-1) treatment. The chain is built from TRBV6-5 and TRBJ2-2; 8 positions agree with TRBD1. In nucleotides, the CDR3 is TGTGCCAGCAGTTACTCGAGACAGGGGATCCGGGAGCTGTTTTTT. Protein sequence: CASSYSRQGIRELFF.